These 5 T cell receptor beta chains were all obtained from the same sample, sequenced in a study of T cell changes during pregnancy in multiple sclerosis. The method was immunoSEQ multiplex PCR; TCRdb's version includes in-frame clones alone and lacks a portion of them. The top ten hold roughly 4% of the sample, which has 65,000 to 90,000 clones, approximately 90% seen once. Sequences were derived from PBMCs, sampled in the first trimester of pregnancy. These receptors were taken from a female donor in good health, serving as a control in a pregnancy study. Some clones in this sample may be carry-over from other donors' samples.

This chain uses TRBV2 with TRBJ2-7; the D gene is possibly TRBD2 (5 bases). CDR3 size: 14 residues. V shed 4 bases and J shed 0 bases, with 10 bases lying between them. Germline V gene sequence: CDR1 SNHLY, CDR2 FYNNEI. Written as DNA, the CDR3 is TGTGCCAGCAGTGGTCCCGGGAACTCCTACGAGCAGTACTTC. Protein sequence: CASSGPGNSYEQYF.

V gene TRBV6-1 combines with J gene TRBJ2-3; 7 nucleotides agree with TRBD1. The CDR3 contains 17 residues. V shed 6 bases, J shed 1 base, and the junction held 13 bases outside the gene matches. The germline V gene encodes CDR1 MNHNS and CDR2 SASEGT. CDR3 coding DNA: TGTGCCAGCAGCGAAAGGCAGGGGGTTATCGGCACAGATACGCAGTATTTT. As protein: CASSERQGVIGTDTQYF.

The chain carries TRBV11-1 and TRBJ2-4; D gene unclear. The V end lost 3 bases, the J end lost 0 bases, and 15 bases lay between the germline ends. Germline V CDR1 and CDR2: SGHAT, FQDESV (reference sequence). This CDR3 contains 17 residues. CDR3 coding DNA: TGTGCCAGCAGCTTCTATTGGGCCACACTAGCCAAAAACATTCAGTACTTC. Translating it yields CASSFYWATLAKNIQYF.

The chain uses TRBV2 and TRBJ2-7; tentative D call: TRBD1 (8 bases). This CDR3 has 14 amino acids. Trimming took off 6 bases at V and 6 bases at J, with 18 bases between the two ends. CDR1 is SNHLY and CDR2 is FYNNEI in the germline V gene. CDR3 DNA sequence: TGTGCCAGCAGGGTGACAGGGGAGGGGCTCGAGCAGTACTTC. Protein sequence: CASRVTGEGLEQYF.

The chain carries TRBV7-9 and TRBJ1-2; TRBD1 aligns across 8 bases. V lost 5 bases, J lost 2 bases, and 7 bases stayed unmatched. From germline, CDR1 is SEHNR and CDR2 FQNEAQ (reference sequence). There are 15 residues in the CDR3. CDR3 in DNA: TGTGCCAGCAGCATAACGACAGGGGTGAACTATGGCTACACCTTC. This codes for CASSITTGVNYGYTF.